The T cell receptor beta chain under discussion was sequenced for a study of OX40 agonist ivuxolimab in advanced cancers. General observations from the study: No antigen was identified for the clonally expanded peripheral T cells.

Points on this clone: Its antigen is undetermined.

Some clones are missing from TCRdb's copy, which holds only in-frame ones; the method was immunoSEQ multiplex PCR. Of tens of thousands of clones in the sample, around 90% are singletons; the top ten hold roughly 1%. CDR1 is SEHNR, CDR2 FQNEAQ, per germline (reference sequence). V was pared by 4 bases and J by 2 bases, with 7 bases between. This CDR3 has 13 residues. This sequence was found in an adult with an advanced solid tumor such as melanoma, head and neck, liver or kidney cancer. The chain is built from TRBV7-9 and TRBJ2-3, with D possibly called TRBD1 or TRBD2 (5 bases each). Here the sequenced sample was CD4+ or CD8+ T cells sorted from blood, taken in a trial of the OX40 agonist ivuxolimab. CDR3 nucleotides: TGTGCCAGCAGCTCCGGGGCCACAGATACGCAGTATTTT. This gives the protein CASSSGATDTQYF.